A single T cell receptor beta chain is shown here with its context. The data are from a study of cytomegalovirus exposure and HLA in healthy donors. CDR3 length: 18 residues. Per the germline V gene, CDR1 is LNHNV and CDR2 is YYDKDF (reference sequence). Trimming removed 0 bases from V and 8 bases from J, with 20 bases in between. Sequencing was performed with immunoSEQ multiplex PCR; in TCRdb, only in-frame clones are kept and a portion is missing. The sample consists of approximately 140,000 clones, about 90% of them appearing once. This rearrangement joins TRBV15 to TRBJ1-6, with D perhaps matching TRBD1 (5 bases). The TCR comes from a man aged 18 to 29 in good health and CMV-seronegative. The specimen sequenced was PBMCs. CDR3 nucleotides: TGTGCCACCAGCAGAGAACGGGACCGGGGGGTGAGGGATTCACCCCTCCACTTT. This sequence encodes CATSRERDRGVRDSPLHF.